This T cell receptor (beta chain) was captured in a study of graft-versus-host responses after intestinal transplantation. Overall study context: Recipients underwent multivisceral, liver-intestinal, or isolated intestinal transplants.

This CDR3 is 12 amino acids long. CDR1 is MDHEN, CDR2 SYDVKM, per germline. The protocol was immunoSEQ multiplex PCR, while the TCRdb copy is restricted to in-frame clones and leaves out a portion. Here the sample spans around 100,000 clones, just under 95% being singletons. As regards this clone: Antigen unknown. At one boundary the junction diverges from the germline segment, which might be a read error.

The input for sequencing was unstimulated CD8+ T cells sorted from spleen or lymph node cells, taken before transplant. This TCR came from a human donor who was the organ donor for an intestinal transplant. The V call is TRBV28, the J call TRBJ2-1; no firm D call. CDR3 nucleotides: TGTGCCAGCAGCTCTAACAGAAATGAGCAGCTCTTC. This codes for CASSSNRNEQLF.